The rows below give T cell receptor beta chains drawn from one sample of a study of blood T cell repertoires in COVID-19. Assay: immunoSEQ multiplex PCR; the TCRdb copy retains only in-frame clones and omits some. The repertoire consists of roughly 200,000 clones, with about three quarters occurring once and the leading ten covering approximately 10%. Sequencing was done on a sample of peripheral blood. Receptors originate from a woman older than 75 with COVID-19, enrolled during active disease. Both conserved end residues are part of each CDR3. Fields, in order: D gene, V gene, clone size, J gene, CDR3 protein, CDR3 DNA. A D gene is named only where the DNA matches it firmly. A clone size is listed for some rows: how often the clone was seen (once, few, many), or a class if it is expanded.

TRBD1	TRBV5-4	NA	TRBJ2-1	CASSLGPSGGNNEQFF	TGTGCCAGCAGCTTGGGCCCCTCAGGGGGAAACAATGAGCAGTTCTTC
TRBD2	TRBV6-5	NA	TRBJ2-1	CASKASGPYNEQFF	TGTGCCAGCAAAGCTAGCGGTCCCTACAATGAGCAGTTCTTC
NA	TRBV12-3/TRBV12-4	many	TRBJ1-1	CASSNNFIEAFF	TGTGCCAGCAGTAATAACTTCATTGAAGCTTTCTTT
NA	TRBV12-3/TRBV12-4	NA	TRBJ1-5	CASSRGNQPQHF	TGTGCCAGCAGTAGGGGGAATCAGCCCCAGCATTTT
NA	TRBV15	NA	TRBJ2-4	CATSRVQGAKNIQYF	TGTGCCACCAGCAGGGTGCAGGGAGCCAAAAACATTCAGTACTTC
NA	TRBV7-8	NA	TRBJ2-5	CASSLWSRETQYF	TGTGCCAGCAGCTTATGGAGTAGAGAGACCCAGTACTTC
NA	TRBV7-9	NA	TRBJ2-1	CASSFTVGLDFRNEQFF	TGTGCCAGCAGCTTTACGGTGGGGCTAGACTTTCGCAATGAGCAGTTCTTC
TRBD2	TRBV6-4	NA	TRBJ2-3	CASSDSFREVDTQYF	TGTGCCAGCAGTGACTCTTTCCGGGAGGTGGATACGCAGTATTTT
NA	TRBV5-3	NA	TRBJ1-2	CARTPANYGYTF	TGTGCCAGAACTCCGGCTAACTATGGCTACACCTTC
TRBD2	TRBV6-6	NA	TRBJ2-7	CASSYRASGTYEQYF	TGTGCCAGCAGTTACAGGGCTAGCGGAACCTACGAGCAGTACTTC
NA	TRBV24-1	NA	TRBJ2-3	CATNSNEGTDTQYF	TGTGCCACCAATTCAAACGAGGGAACAGATACGCAGTATTTT
NA	TRBV3-1/TRBV3-2	NA	TRBJ2-1	CASSQDHSSYNEQFF	TGTGCCAGCAGCCAAGACCATAGCTCCTACAATGAGCAGTTCTTC
TRBD1	TRBV27	NA	TRBJ2-2	CAVGQGYTGELFF	TGTGCCGTGGGACAGGGGTACACCGGGGAGCTGTTTTTT
TRBD1	TRBV9	NA	TRBJ1-4	CASSGGTDGGEKLFF	TGTGCCAGCAGCGGAGGGACAGATGGGGGGGAAAAACTGTTTTTT
NA	TRBV10-3	NA	TRBJ1-2	CAISLDGSGGYTF	TGTGCCATCAGCCTGGACGGGTCAGGGGGCTACACCTTC
NA	TRBV20-1	NA	TRBJ2-1	CSASMRQRNNEQFF	TGCAGTGCTAGTATGAGACAGAGAAACAATGAGCAGTTCTTC
TRBD1	TRBV14	NA	TRBJ2-1	CASSHRTGEQFF	TGTGCCAGCAGCCATCGGACAGGGGAGCAGTTCTTC
NA	TRBV7-9	NA	TRBJ1-1	CASSLVAEGEAFF	TGTGCCAGCAGCTTAGTGGCGGAAGGAGAAGCTTTCTTT
NA	TRBV5-5	NA	TRBJ2-7	CASSFRRSEGNEQYF	TGTGCCAGCAGCTTTAGACGGTCTGAGGGTAACGAGCAGTACTTC
NA	TRBV3-1/TRBV3-2	NA	TRBJ2-1	CASSQQRRGYNEQFF	TGTGCCAGCAGCCAACAGCGAAGGGGGTACAATGAGCAGTTCTTC
TRBD1	TRBV5-4	NA	TRBJ1-1	CASSLGDRAAFF	TGTGCCAGCAGCTTGGGGGACAGGGCAGCTTTCTTT
NA	TRBV19	NA	TRBJ1-1	CASSIRADTEAFF	TGTGCCAGTAGTATCAGGGCGGACACTGAAGCTTTCTTT
NA	TRBV6-5	NA	TRBJ2-2	CASSYLGGSTGELFF	TGTGCCAGCAGTTACCTCGGGGGATCCACCGGGGAGCTGTTTTTT